This T cell receptor (beta chain) was identified during a study of CD8+ T cells in alopecia areata. Study-wide context: Dosing spanned 6 to 18 months on tofacitinib, then 6 months off drug.

Alopecia areata patients gave lesional scalp punch biopsies and peripheral blood samples. CD4+ and CD8+ T cells were sorted from PBMCs. Once RNA had been extracted, it was reverse transcribed into cDNA to act as the sequencing template. TCRdb's table, derived via immunoSEQ multiplex PCR, lists solely in-frame clones and lacks some. The sample has approximately 150,000 clones, less than 80% seen once. Regarding this clone: Its antigen is as yet unknown.

General observations from the study: Patients shared TCRs less clearly than mice did, possibly for HLA-related reasons.

The sequence was collected from a human donor with alopecia areata. Sequences were derived from CD8+ T cells sorted from blood, sampled at week 0.

The CDR3 spells CSVDGGGYTF. CDR3 nucleotides: TGCAGCGTTGACGGGGGCGGCTACACCTTC. The J gene is TRBJ1-2, the V gene TRBV29-1, with D perhaps TRBD1 (6 bases). Trimming cost V 3 bases and J 8 bases, with 7 bases left between them. Germline lookup yields CDR1 SQVTM and CDR2 ANQGSEA. The CDR3 runs to 10 residues.